This TCR beta chain emerged from a study of regulatory T cells in long-lasting Graves disease. This clonotype was counted a few times. HTBI primers from iRepertoire and Arm-PCR of CDR3 regions yielded the TCR beta libraries. TCRdb reprocessed the multiplex PCR reads via MiXCR and lists one record per CDR3 protein. The sample has 400,000 to 500,000 distinct CDR3 sequences, 21% seen once; the top ten hold over 11%. Germline CDR1 reads ENHRY; CDR2 reads SYGVKD. Trimming shortened V by 4 bases and J by 1 base, and 7 bases separated the two germline ends. This CDR3 spans 14 amino acids. The sample's time point: persistent/refractory GD, antithyroid drugs over 5 years with positive TRAb. Scientists built the TCR library using RNA that was extracted from PBMCs.

This TCR was recovered from a female donor with Graves disease. Material: peripheral blood mononuclear cells (PBMCs), obtained when the disease was refractory, from a patient treated with antithyroid drugs. The chain employs TRBV10-3 and TRBJ2-2, with a possible D match to TRBD2 (6 bases). CDR3 sequence: CAISAGLNTGELFF. The CDR3 nucleotides are TGTGCCATCAGTGCGGGACTGAACACCGGGGAGCTGTTTTTT.